These 20 T cell receptor beta chains share one sample of origin, sequenced in a study of PD-1 blockade in classical Hodgkin lymphoma. Assay: immunoSEQ multiplex PCR; the TCRdb copy retains only in-frame clones and omits some. The data show 20,000 to 30,000 clones, roughly 80% seen once. Each of the patients experienced relapse following autologous stem cell transplantation, and their brentuximab vedotin exposure differed. The input for sequencing was peripheral blood mononuclear cells (PBMCs), taken before the second cycle of nivolumab. The receptors derive from a human donor with classical Hodgkin lymphoma.

This sequence joins TRBV2 and TRBJ1-4; no definite D call. The CDR3 is 14 amino acids. Germline V CDR1 and CDR2: SNHLY, FYNNEI. V was clipped by 6 bases and J by 3 bases, with 11 bases between them. The DNA for the CDR3 is TGTGCCAGCAGGCGGACGGGATCTAATGAAAAACTGTTTTTT. Translating it yields CASRRTGSNEKLFF.

This rearrangement joins TRBV29-1 to TRBJ2-1; D not certain. Germline CDR1 reads SQVTM; CDR2 reads ANQGSEA. Deletions cut 0 bases from V and 12 bases from J, with 12 bases between. This CDR3 contains 12 residues. CDR3 protein: CSVEEGPLGQFF. Written as DNA, the CDR3 is TGCAGCGTTGAAGAAGGACCCCTAGGGCAGTTCTTC.

The CDR3 DNA reads as TGTGCCAGCAGTCCTCAAGGGCTAGATGAGCAGTTCTTC. Translating gives CASSPQGLDEQFF. The gene calls are TRBV28 and TRBJ2-1; D uncertain. The CDR3 covers 13 residues. CDR1 is MDHEN, CDR2 SYDVKM, per germline. V lost 5 bases and J lost 8, with 13 bases in between.

In regard to this clone: The final CDR3 position lacks the conserved phenylalanine or tryptophan, pointing to a likely read error. It is unclear where the CDR3 begins or ends on the DNA, so no DNA is shown, and the CDR3 is as TCRdb lists it. The V call is TRBV6-6, the J call TRBJ1-2. The length of the CDR3 is 15 amino acids, counting both ends. Germline CDR1 MNHNY, CDR2 SVGAGI (reference sequence). The CDR3 reads CASSACLGGRKTYGY.

The chain employs TRBV14 and TRBJ2-7, with D possibly TRBD1 on 6 matching bases. V shed 3 bases and J shed 0 bases, with 12 bases lying between them. The CDR3 runs 15 residues. In germline, CDR1 is SGHDN, CDR2 FVKESK. The CDR3 region has the DNA TGTGCCAGCAGCCATTTTACAGGGCCCTCCTACGAGCAGTACTTC. Encoded protein: CASSHFTGPSYEQYF.

The count of this clone is one. The chain employs TRBV15 and TRBJ1-6, with D unclear. The CDR3 spans 16 residues. Germline V CDR1 and CDR2: LNHNV, YYDKDF (reference sequence). V shed 0 bases and J shed 10 bases, with 16 bases lying between them. CDR3 in amino acids: CATSRETGRMGSPLHF. CDR3 in DNA: TGTGCCACCAGCAGAGAGACCGGACGTATGGGCTCACCCCTCCACTTT.

The chain couples TRBV5-1 to TRBJ2-7, with TRBD1 matching 11 bases. The V and J ends lost 1 base and 7 bases, in that order; junction bases with no gene match: 13. This CDR3 spans 17 amino acids. CDR1 is SGHRS, CDR2 YFSETQ, per germline. In nucleotides, the CDR3 is TGCGCCAGCAGCTTGTTTGCCCCGGGACAGGGGGGTAGGGAGCAGTACTTC. Protein product: CASSLFAPGQGGREQYF.

The J gene is TRBJ2-7, the V gene TRBV19; unclear D gene. Germline values: CDR1 LNHDA, CDR2 SQIVND (reference sequence). V was shortened by 5 bases and J by 0 bases, with 8 bases between the two germline ends. This CDR3 is built from 13 residues. The CDR3 sequence is CASSHTVSYEQYF. In nucleotides, the CDR3 is TGTGCCAGTAGTCACACTGTCTCCTACGAGCAGTACTTC.

The rearrangement joins TRBV28 to TRBJ2-7; 10 bases line up with TRBD2. J gave up 1 base and V 5 bases, and 5 bases lay outside the gene matches. This CDR3 has 15 amino acids. The germline CDR1 and CDR2 sequences are MDHEN and SYDVKM. The CDR3 coding sequence is TGTGCCAGCAGTATACCACTAGCGGGGTCCTACGAGCAGTACTTC. Its translation is CASSIPLAGSYEQYF.

V gene TRBV10-3 combines with J gene TRBJ1-5; no definite D call. The CDR3 is 16 residues long. Trimming took 0 bases from V and 3 from J, leaving 12 bases between them. Looked up from germline, CDR1 is ENHRY and CDR2 is SYGVKD. CDR3 nucleotide sequence: TGTGCCATCAGTGAGTCTGAGTACAGAGACAATCAGCCCCAGCATTTT. This gives the protein CAISESEYRDNQPQHF.

The CDR3 sequence is CASSGPAGSYNEQFF. CDR3 coding DNA: TGTGCCAGCAGCGGGCCGGCAGGGAGCTACAATGAGCAGTTCTTC. The chain carries TRBV7-2 and TRBJ2-1, with D possibly being TRBD1 or TRBD2 (5 bases each). This CDR3 has 15 amino acids. CDR1 is SGHTA and CDR2 is FQGNSA in the germline V gene. Trimming left V 5 bases short and J 3 bases short, with 14 bases between.

V is TRBV29-1 and J is TRBJ1-1; D not resolved. The CDR3 runs 13 residues. The V gene lost 7 bases and the J gene lost 3 bases, with 15 bases spanning the gap. Germline CDR1 is SQVTM and CDR2 is ANQGSEA. The DNA of the CDR3 is TGCAGCGACCTAAAACCACTTCACACTGAAGCTTTCTTT. Encoded protein: CSDLKPLHTEAFF.

The J gene is TRBJ2-1, the V gene TRBV6-5, with D perhaps assigned TRBD1 or TRBD2 (6 bases each). V lost 1 base, J lost 0 bases, and 10 bases lay in between. CDR1 is MNHEY and CDR2 is SVGAGI in the germline V gene. The CDR3 length is 16 residues. Here the CDR3 reads CASSYWGAGSYNEQFF. In nucleotides, the CDR3 is TGTGCCAGCAGTTACTGGGGGGCAGGCTCCTACAATGAGCAGTTCTTC.

The chain is built from TRBV4-1 and TRBJ2-1, with 13 bases fitting TRBD2. The CDR3 length is 17 residues. Unmatched junction bases numbered 9, after V lost 4 bases and J lost 6 bases. From germline, CDR1 is MGHRA and CDR2 YSYEKL. Written as DNA, the CDR3 is TGCGCCAGCAGCCGGGGACTAGCGGGATCCTTCCGCAATGAGCAGTTCTTC. It yields the protein CASSRGLAGSFRNEQFF.

V is TRBV28 and J is TRBJ2-3; possible D gene TRBD2, 7 bases. Germline values: CDR1 MDHEN, CDR2 SYDVKM. The CDR3 is made up of 15 amino acids. Trimming took off 2 bases at V and 6 bases at J, with 15 bases between the two ends. The CDR3 bases are TGTGCCAGCAGTTTAGGTTGGGGGAGGGGGGATACGCAGTATTTT. Protein product: CASSLGWGRGDTQYF. Combining the CDR3 with reference TRBV28 and TRBJ2-3 gives the whole variable domain DVKVTQSSRYLVKRTGEKVFLECVQDMDHENMFWYRQDPGLGLRLIYFSYDVKMKEKGDIPEGYSVSREKKERFSLILESASTNQTSMYLCASSLGWGRGDTQYFGPGTRLTVL.

This clone showed up just once. V is TRBV11-2 and J is TRBJ2-3, with D maybe TRBD2 (6 bases). This CDR3 has 16 residues. Trimming took off 2 bases at V and 5 bases at J, with 17 bases between the two ends. Germline CDR1 SGHAT, CDR2 FQNNGV. Here the CDR3 reads CASSLSAGSEIDTQYF. The DNA for the CDR3 is TGTGCCAGCAGCTTATCGGCCGGGAGCGAAATAGATACGCAGTATTTT.

This clone has just a few counts. This sequence joins TRBV18 and TRBJ1-1, with D hard to call. Germline CDR1 KGHSH, CDR2 LQKENI. Deletions cut 3 bases from V and 3 bases from J, with 14 bases between. There are 15 residues in the CDR3. CDR3 residues: CASSPGPVGYTEAFF. The CDR3 nucleotides are TGTGCCAGCTCACCCGGGCCGGTGGGGTACACTGAAGCTTTCTTT.

The rearrangement uses TRBV4-1 and TRBJ2-6, with TRBD2 identical over 7 bases. The CDR3 is 18 residues long. Trimming took 1 base from V and 4 from J; bases not matched to a gene: 10. Germline V gene sequence: CDR1 MGHRA, CDR2 YSYEKL. CDR3 region: CASSQGGRGKSGANVLTF. In DNA, the CDR3 is TGCGCCAGCAGCCAAGGGGGGAGGGGTAAATCCGGGGCCAACGTCCTGACTTTC.

The V call is TRBV7-9, the J call TRBJ1-1, with 10 bases identical to TRBD1. The germline V gene encodes CDR1 SEHNR and CDR2 FQNEAQ (reference sequence). V lost 1 base and J lost 6; bases outside the gene matches: 8. This CDR3 has 16 residues. CDR3 protein: CASSLVLGQGSAEAFF. CDR3 bases: TGTGCCAGCAGCTTAGTTTTGGGACAGGGGTCGGCTGAAGCTTTCTTT. Full variable domain (missing parts from reference TRBV7-9 and TRBJ1-1): DTGVSQNPRHKITKRGQNVTFRCDPISEHNRLYWYRQTLGQGPEFLTYFQNEAQLEKSRLLSDRFSAERPKGSFSTLEIQRTEQGDSAMYLCASSLVLGQGSAEAFFGQGTRLTVV.

This clone was picked up one time. The chain combines TRBV27 with TRBJ2-1; 12 nucleotides match TRBD2. Unmatched junction bases numbered 5, after V lost 2 bases and J lost 12 bases. Germline CDR1 MNHEY, CDR2 SMNVEV (reference sequence). The CDR3 is made up of 14 amino acids. This CDR3 is CASSLRLAGEGQFF. CDR3 coding DNA: TGTGCCAGCAGTTTAAGACTAGCGGGAGAAGGGCAGTTCTTC.